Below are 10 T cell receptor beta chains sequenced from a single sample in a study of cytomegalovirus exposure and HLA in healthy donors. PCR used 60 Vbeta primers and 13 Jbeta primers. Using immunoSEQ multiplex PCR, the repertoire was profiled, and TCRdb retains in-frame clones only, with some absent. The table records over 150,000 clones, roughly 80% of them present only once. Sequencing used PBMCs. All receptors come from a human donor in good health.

The CDR3 DNA sequence: TGTGCCATCAGTGAGTCGGCAGGGCCATCCTATGGCTACACCTTC. Translating gives CAISESAGPSYGYTF. The rearrangement uses TRBV10-3 and TRBJ1-2; weak D call: TRBD1 (5 bases). Germline CDR1 and CDR2: ENHRY and SYGVKD. This CDR3 is built from 15 residues. V lost 0 bases to trimming and J lost 4 bases, with 12 bases between them.

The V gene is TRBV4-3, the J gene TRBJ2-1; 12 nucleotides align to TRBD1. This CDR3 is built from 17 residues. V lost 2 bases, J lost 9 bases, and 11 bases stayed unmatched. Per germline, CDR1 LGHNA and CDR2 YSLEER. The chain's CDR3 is CASSQPPPGQGASEQFF. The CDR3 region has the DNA TGCGCCAGCAGCCAACCTCCCCCGGGACAGGGGGCGAGTGAGCAGTTCTTC.

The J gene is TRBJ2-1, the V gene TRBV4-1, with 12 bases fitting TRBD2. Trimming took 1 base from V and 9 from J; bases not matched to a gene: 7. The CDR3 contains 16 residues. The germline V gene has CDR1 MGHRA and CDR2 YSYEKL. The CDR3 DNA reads TGCGCCAGCAGCCAAGCGGCTAGCGGGGGGGTCGGTGAGCAGTTCTTC. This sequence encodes CASSQAASGGVGEQFF.

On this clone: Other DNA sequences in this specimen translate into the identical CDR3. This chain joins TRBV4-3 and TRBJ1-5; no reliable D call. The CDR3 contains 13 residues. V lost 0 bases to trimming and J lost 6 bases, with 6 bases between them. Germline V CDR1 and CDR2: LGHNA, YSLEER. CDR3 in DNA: TGCGCCAGCAGCCAAGATCGCGGTCAGCCCCAGCATTTT. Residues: CASSQDRGQPQHF.

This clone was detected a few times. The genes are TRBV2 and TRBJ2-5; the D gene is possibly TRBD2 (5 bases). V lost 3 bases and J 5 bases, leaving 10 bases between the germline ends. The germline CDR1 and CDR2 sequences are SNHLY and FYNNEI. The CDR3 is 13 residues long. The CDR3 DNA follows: TGTGCCAGCAGTGACGGACTGGGGGAGACCCAGTACTTC. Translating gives CASSDGLGETQYF.

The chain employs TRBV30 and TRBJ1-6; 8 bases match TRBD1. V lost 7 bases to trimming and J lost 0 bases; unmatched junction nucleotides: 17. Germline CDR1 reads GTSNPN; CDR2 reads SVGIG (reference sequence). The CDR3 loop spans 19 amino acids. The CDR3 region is CASIVGTGMISSYNSPLHF. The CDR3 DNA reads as TGTGCCTCAATCGTCGGGACAGGAATGATAAGCTCCTATAATTCACCCCTCCACTTT.

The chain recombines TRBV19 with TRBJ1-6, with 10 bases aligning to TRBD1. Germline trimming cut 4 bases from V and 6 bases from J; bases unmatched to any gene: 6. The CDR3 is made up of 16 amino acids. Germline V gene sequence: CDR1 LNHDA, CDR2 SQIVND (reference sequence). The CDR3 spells CASSTNRQGANSPLHF. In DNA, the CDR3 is TGTGCCAGTAGTACTAATAGACAGGGGGCTAATTCACCCCTCCACTTT.

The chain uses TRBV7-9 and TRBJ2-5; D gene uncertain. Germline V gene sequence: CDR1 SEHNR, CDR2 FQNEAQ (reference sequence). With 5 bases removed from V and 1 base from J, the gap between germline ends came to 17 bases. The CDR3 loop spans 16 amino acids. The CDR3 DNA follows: TGTGCCAGCAGCCTAGTCCTTGTCATTAGCCAAGAGACCCAGTACTTC. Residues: CASSLVLVISQETQYF.

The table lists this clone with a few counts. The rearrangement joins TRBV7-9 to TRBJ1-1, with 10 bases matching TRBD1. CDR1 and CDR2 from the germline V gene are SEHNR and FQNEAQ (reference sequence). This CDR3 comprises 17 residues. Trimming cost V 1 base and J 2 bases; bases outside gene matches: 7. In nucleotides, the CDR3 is TGTGCCAGCAGCTTAGATTTGGGGACAGGGGCAAACACTGAAGCTTTCTTT. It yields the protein CASSLDLGTGANTEAFF.

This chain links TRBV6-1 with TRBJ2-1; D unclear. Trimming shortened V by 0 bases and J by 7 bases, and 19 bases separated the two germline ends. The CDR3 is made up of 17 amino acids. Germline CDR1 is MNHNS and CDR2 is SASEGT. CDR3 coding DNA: TGTGCCAGCAGTGAAGCAGGAGTAGATACTCCTGGGAATGAGCAGTTCTTC. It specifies CASSEAGVDTPGNEQFF.